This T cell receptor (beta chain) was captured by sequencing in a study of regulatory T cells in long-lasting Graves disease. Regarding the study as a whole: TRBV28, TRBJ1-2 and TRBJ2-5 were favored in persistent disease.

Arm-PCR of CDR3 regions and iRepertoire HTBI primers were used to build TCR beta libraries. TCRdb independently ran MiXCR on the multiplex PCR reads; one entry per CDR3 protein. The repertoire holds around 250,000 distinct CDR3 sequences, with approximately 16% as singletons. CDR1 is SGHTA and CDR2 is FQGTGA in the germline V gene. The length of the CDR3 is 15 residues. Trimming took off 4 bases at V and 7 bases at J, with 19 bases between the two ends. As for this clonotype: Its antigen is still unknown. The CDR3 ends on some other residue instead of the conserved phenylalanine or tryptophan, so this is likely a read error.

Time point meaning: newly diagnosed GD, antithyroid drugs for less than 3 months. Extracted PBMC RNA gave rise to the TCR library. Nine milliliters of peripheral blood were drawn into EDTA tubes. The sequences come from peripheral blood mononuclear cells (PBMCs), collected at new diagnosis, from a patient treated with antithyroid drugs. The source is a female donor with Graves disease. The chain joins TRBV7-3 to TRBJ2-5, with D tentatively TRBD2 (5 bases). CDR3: CASSSTPGSSGTQYL. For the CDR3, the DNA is TGTGCCAGCAGCTCCACCCCGGGGTCCTCGGGGACCCAGTACCTC.